Following are 14 T cell receptor beta chains from one sample sequenced in a study of shared clonotypes between healthy human individuals. Sequenced by immunoSEQ multiplex PCR; TCRdb stores in-frame clones only, minus some. In the table there are around 2.1 million clones, 85% to 95% of which are singletons. It was CD45RO-negative cells, positively selected for CCR7, that made up naive CD8 cells, with terminally differentiated effector memory CD45RA+ cells excluded. The sequenced sample was naive CD8+ T cells from PBMCs. The origin of the receptors is a man younger than 35 in good health. Some clones in this sample may be carry-over from other donors' samples.

J is TRBJ2-3 and V is TRBV6-5; D is undetermined. The germline V gene has CDR1 MNHEY and CDR2 SVGAGI. The CDR3 has 14 residues. V lost 0 bases, J lost 2 bases, and 6 bases lay in between. CDR3 bases: TGTGCCAGCAGTTACTCGAGCTACACAGATACGCAGTATTTT. Translating it yields CASSYSSYTDTQYF.

The chain has TRBV7-9 and TRBJ2-7; 9 bases are a match to TRBD1. The CDR3 is 14 residues long. Germline CDR1 and CDR2: SEHNR and FQNEAQ (reference sequence). V trimming: 1 base; J trimming: 7 bases; junction bases outside the gene matches: 5. This CDR3 is CASSLGTGVREQYF. The CDR3 bases are TGTGCCAGCAGCTTAGGGACAGGGGTGAGAGAGCAGTACTTC.

This chain uses TRBV4-2 with TRBJ2-7; no clear D gene. This CDR3 spans 13 amino acids. V lost 4 bases to trimming and J lost 5 bases, with 12 bases between them. Germline CDR1 and CDR2: LGHNA and YNFKEQ. The CDR3 nucleotides read TGTGCCAGCAGCCCGGTGGGAAGCGACGAGCAGTACTTC. Protein product: CASSPVGSDEQYF.

The chain recombines TRBV11-2 with TRBJ2-1; the D gene is possibly TRBD1 (5 bases). The CDR3 is 13 amino acids. Deletions cut 1 base from V and 7 bases from J, with 8 bases between. The germline gives CDR1 SGHAT, CDR2 FQNNGV. This CDR3 reads CASSLGKGNEQFF. The CDR3 bases are TGTGCCAGCAGCTTAGGGAAGGGGAATGAGCAGTTCTTC.

This rearrangement joins TRBV7-8 to TRBJ2-1; TRBD2 agrees at 10 bases. CDR1 is SGHVS and CDR2 is FQNEAQ in the germline V gene. V lost 5 bases and J lost 2; bases outside the gene matches: 3. This CDR3 spans 15 amino acids. CDR3 sequence reads: CASSPGTSAYNEQFF. CDR3 nucleotide sequence: TGTGCCAGCAGCCCAGGGACTAGCGCCTACAATGAGCAGTTCTTC.

The chain couples TRBV21-1 to TRBJ2-2; whether TRBD2, the table's D call, matches the DNA was not checked. TRBV21-1 is deemed a pseudogene. This CDR3 spans 17 amino acids. DNA for the CDR3: TGTGCCAGCAGGGACCCTGAGGCTAGCGGAAACACCGGGGAGCTGTTTTTT. Its translation: CASRDPEASGNTGELFF.

This chain links TRBV14 with TRBJ2-7; 9 nucleotides match TRBD1. J was trimmed by 4 bases and V by 1 base; bases with no gene match: 5. The CDR3 totals 15 residues. CDR1 SGHDN and CDR2 FVKESK come from the germline V gene. CDR3 in amino acids: CASSQAGTGIYEQYF. Written as DNA, the CDR3 is TGTGCCAGCAGCCAAGCCGGGACAGGGATATACGAGCAGTACTTC. Variable domain in full (rest from reference TRBV14 and TRBJ2-7): EAGVTQFPSHSVIEKGQTVTLRCDPISGHDNLYWYRRVMGKEIKFLLHFVKESKQDESGMPNNRFLAERTGGTYSTLKVQPAELEDSGVYFCASSQAGTGIYEQYFGPGTRLTVT.

In regard to this clone: Different DNA sequences within this sample yield the same CDR3. This chain joins TRBV5-1 and TRBJ2-3; 9 bases map to TRBD1. The CDR3 has 16 residues. Germline V gene lookup returns CDR1 SGHRS and CDR2 YFSETQ. V lost 1 base and J lost 0; bases outside the gene matches: 3. Here the CDR3 DNA reads TGCGCCAGCAGCTTGATGGGACAGGGAAGCACAGATACGCAGTATTTT. This encodes CASSLMGQGSTDTQYF.

The rearrangement links TRBV7-6 to TRBJ2-7, with D perhaps TRBD2 (5 bases). Trimming shortened V by 5 bases and J by 2 bases, and 16 bases separated the two germline ends. The germline V gene has CDR1 SGHVS and CDR2 FNYEAQ. This CDR3 contains 15 residues. CDR3 sequence reads: CASSPHLGLTYEQYF. CDR3 in DNA: TGTGCCAGCAGCCCGCACCTCGGACTCACCTACGAGCAGTACTTC.

V usage is TRBV4-1 and J usage is TRBJ2-7, with D uncertain. CDR1 is MGHRA and CDR2 is YSYEKL in the germline V gene. The germline V and J ends were trimmed by 0 bases and 5 bases, with 11 bases remaining between them. This CDR3 has 14 amino acids. CDR3 region: CASSQDSYANEQYF. CDR3 DNA sequence: TGCGCCAGCAGCCAAGATTCGTACGCCAACGAGCAGTACTTC.

On this clone itself: The same CDR3 also results from other DNA sequences found in this sample. This rearrangement joins TRBV30 to TRBJ1-1, with a tentative D call TRBD1 (5 bases). Germline-derived CDR1 and CDR2 are GTSNPN and SVGIG (reference sequence). The CDR3 length is 13 residues. V was clipped by 0 bases and J by 3 bases, with 8 bases between them. The CDR3 region has the DNA TGTGCCTGGAGTGTACAAGGGGACACTGAAGCTTTCTTT. Amino acids: CAWSVQGDTEAFF.

The chain combines TRBV4-3 with TRBJ2-7, with D maybe TRBD2 (6 bases). The V end lost 0 bases, the J end lost 2 bases, and 14 bases lay between the germline ends. CDR1 and CDR2 from the germline V gene are LGHNA and YSLEER. The CDR3 length is 16 residues. Here the CDR3 reads CASSQDLGSGPYEQYF. DNA for the CDR3: TGCGCCAGCAGCCAAGATCTCGGTAGCGGTCCCTACGAGCAGTACTTC.

The CDR3 reads CASSLGDIGYTF. CDR3 DNA: TGTGCCAGCAGTCTGGGGGATATTGGCTACACCTTC. This chain joins TRBV28 and TRBJ1-2; D perhaps matches TRBD1 (5 bases). Trimming removed 5 bases from V and 7 bases from J, with 11 bases in between. The CDR3 has 12 amino acids. Per germline, CDR1 MDHEN and CDR2 SYDVKM.

This chain joins TRBV6-6 and TRBJ1-5; D might be TRBD1 (5 bases). Germline-derived CDR1 and CDR2 are MNHNY and SVGAGI (reference sequence). V lost 0 bases and J 7 bases, leaving 13 bases between the germline ends. The CDR3 is made up of 15 amino acids. As DNA, the CDR3 is TGTGCCAGCAGTTACTCCAGGGTTCCCAAGCAGCCCCAGCATTTT. It translates to CASSYSRVPKQPQHF.